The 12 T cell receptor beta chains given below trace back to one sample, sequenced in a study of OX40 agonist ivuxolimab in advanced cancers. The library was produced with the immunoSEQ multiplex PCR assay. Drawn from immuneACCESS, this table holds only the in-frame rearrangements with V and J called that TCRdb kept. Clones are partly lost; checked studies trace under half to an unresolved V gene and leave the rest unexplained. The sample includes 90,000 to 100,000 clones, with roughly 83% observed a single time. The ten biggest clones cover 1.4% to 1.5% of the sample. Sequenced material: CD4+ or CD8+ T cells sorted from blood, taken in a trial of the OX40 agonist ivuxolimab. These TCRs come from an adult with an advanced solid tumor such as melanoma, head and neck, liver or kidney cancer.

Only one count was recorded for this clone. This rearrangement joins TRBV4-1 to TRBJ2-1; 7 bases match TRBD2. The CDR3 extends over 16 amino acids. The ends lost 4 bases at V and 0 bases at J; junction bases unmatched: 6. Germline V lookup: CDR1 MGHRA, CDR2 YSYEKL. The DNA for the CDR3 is TGCGCCAGCAGCCGCGGAAGCGGGACCTCCTACAATGAGCAGTTCTTC. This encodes CASSRGSGTSYNEQFF.

Here the CDR3 reads CASSTAAGGEQFF. CDR3 in DNA: TGTGCCAGCAGCACCGCGGCAGGTGGCGAGCAGTTCTTC. The chain carries TRBV11-2 and TRBJ2-1, with unresolved D. Trimming took 5 bases from V and 10 from J, leaving 15 bases between them. The CDR3 loop spans 13 amino acids. CDR1 and CDR2 (germline): SGHAT, FQNNGV.

This chain's CDR3 is CASSLGGVRRVEQFF. In nucleotides, the CDR3 is TGTGCCAGCAGCTTAGGAGGGGTTCGTCGTGTTGAGCAGTTCTTC. V gene TRBV7-2 combines with J gene TRBJ2-1; either TRBD1 or TRBD2 may fit D (5 bases each). Germline lookup yields CDR1 SGHTA and CDR2 FQGNSA. There are 15 residues in the CDR3. V gave up 1 base and J gave up 9 bases, with 16 bases separating them.

CDR3 bases: TGTGCCAGCAGCCCTCCCATGATCTCTGGAAACACCATATATTTT. Its protein is CASSPPMISGNTIYF. This chain uses TRBV28 with TRBJ1-3; no clear D. The V gene's germline CDR1 is MDHEN and CDR2 SYDVKM. The CDR3 is 15 residues long. Trimming shortened V by 6 bases and J by 0 bases, and 12 bases separated the two germline ends.

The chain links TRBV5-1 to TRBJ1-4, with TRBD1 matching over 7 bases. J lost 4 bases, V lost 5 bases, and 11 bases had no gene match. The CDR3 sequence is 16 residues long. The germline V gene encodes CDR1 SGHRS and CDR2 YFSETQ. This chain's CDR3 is CASREFRGGVNEKLFF. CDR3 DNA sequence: TGCGCCAGCAGGGAGTTTCGAGGGGGCGTTAATGAAAAACTGTTTTTT.

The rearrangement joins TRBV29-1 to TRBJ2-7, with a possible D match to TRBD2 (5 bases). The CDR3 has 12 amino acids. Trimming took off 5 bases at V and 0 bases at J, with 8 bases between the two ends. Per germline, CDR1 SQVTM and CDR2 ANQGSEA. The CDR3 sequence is CSVLRDSYEQYF. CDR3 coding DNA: TGCAGCGTTCTACGGGACTCCTACGAGCAGTACTTC.

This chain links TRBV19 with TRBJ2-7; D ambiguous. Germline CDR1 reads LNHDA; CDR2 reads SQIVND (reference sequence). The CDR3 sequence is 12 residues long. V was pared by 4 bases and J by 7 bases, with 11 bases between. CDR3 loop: CASSSQPWEQYF. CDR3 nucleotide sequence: TGTGCCAGTAGTAGCCAGCCGTGGGAGCAGTACTTC.

Here the CDR3 reads CASSRGGAEAFF. CDR3 DNA sequence: TGCGCCAGCAGCCGGGGAGGGGCTGAAGCTTTCTTT. The rearrangement joins TRBV4-3 to TRBJ1-1, with D perhaps matching TRBD1 (5 bases). In germline, CDR1 is LGHNA, CDR2 YSLEER. The length of the CDR3 is 12 residues. V shed 4 bases and J shed 6 bases, with 9 bases lying between them.

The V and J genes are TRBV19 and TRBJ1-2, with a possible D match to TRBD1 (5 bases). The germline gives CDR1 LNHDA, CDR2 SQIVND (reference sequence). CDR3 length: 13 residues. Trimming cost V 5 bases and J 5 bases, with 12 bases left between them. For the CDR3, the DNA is TGTGCCAGTAGTCAGGGACGGCTTTATGGCTACACCTTC. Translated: CASSQGRLYGYTF.

The CDR3 DNA reads TGTGCCAGCAGTCTCGAAGGGAAAGGTACGCAGTATTTT. As protein: CASSLEGKGTQYF. The V gene is TRBV6-4, the J gene TRBJ2-3; D remains ambiguous. The CDR3 has 13 amino acids. V shed 5 bases and J shed 8 bases, with 14 bases lying between them. Germline assignment: CDR1 MRHNA and CDR2 SNTAGT.

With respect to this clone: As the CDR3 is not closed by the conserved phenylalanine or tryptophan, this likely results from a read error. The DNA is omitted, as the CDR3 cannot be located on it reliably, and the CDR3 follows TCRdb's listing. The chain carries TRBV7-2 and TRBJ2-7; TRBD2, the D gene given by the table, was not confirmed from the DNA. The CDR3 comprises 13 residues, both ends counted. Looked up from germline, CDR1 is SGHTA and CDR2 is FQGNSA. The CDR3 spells CASSPRTSGRPTY.

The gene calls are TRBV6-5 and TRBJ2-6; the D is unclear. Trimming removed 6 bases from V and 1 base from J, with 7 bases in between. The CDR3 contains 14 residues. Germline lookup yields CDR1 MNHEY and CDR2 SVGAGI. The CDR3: CASSLHSGANVLTF. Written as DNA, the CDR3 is TGTGCCAGCAGCTTACATTCTGGGGCCAACGTCCTGACTTTC.